Each of the 25 T cell receptor beta chains below was sequenced from the same sample in a study of cytomegalovirus exposure and HLA in healthy donors. PCR amplification relied on 60 Vbeta primers (plus 13 Jbeta primers). Measured with immunoSEQ multiplex PCR; TCRdb has only the in-frame clones, and not every one. The sample has under 200,000 clones; 80% are singletons. What was sequenced was PBMCs. Receptors originate from a man between 40 and 49 years old in good health and CMV-seronegative.

The chain is built from TRBV7-9 and TRBJ1-1; D ambiguous. The V gene lost 0 bases and the J gene lost 8 bases, with 7 bases spanning the gap. The CDR3 sequence is 12 residues long. Germline loops: CDR1 SEHNR, CDR2 FQNEAQ (reference sequence). CDR3 protein: CASSLATVEAFF. The CDR3 nucleotides are TGTGCCAGCAGCTTAGCCACAGTGGAAGCTTTCTTT. The full variable domain, rest sourced from reference TRBV7-9 and TRBJ1-1, is DTGVSQNPRHKITKRGQNVTFRCDPISEHNRLYWYRQTLGQGPEFLTYFQNEAQLEKSRLLSDRFSAERPKGSFSTLEIQRTEQGDSAMYLCASSLATVEAFFGQGTRLTVV.

The chain recombines TRBV6-1 with TRBJ2-7; D is possibly TRBD2 (6 bases). The CDR3 runs to 13 residues. V was shortened by 11 bases and J by 2 bases, with 16 bases between the two germline ends. CDR1 is MNHNS, CDR2 SASEGT, per germline. CDR3 amino acids: CALRGGSPYEQYF. The CDR3 DNA follows: TGTGCCCTCCGGGGAGGTTCTCCCTACGAGCAGTACTTC.

This clone was counted once. This rearrangement joins TRBV18 to TRBJ1-2; D call uncertain. The CDR3 sequence is 12 residues long. Germline CDR1 is KGHSH and CDR2 is LQKENI. The V end was cut by 6 bases, the J end by 4 bases, with 9 bases between. The CDR3 reads CASSGQAYGYTF. Here the CDR3 DNA reads TGTGCCAGCTCGGGTCAGGCCTATGGCTACACCTTC.

The V call is TRBV18, the J call TRBJ2-7, with 8 bases identical to TRBD2. The ends lost 6 bases at V and 0 bases at J; junction bases unmatched: 4. The germline CDR1 and CDR2 sequences are KGHSH and LQKENI. This CDR3 has 14 amino acids. The CDR3 reads CASSPGLASYEQYF. CDR3 DNA: TGTGCCAGCTCCCCCGGACTAGCCTCCTACGAGCAGTACTTC.

The rearrangement uses TRBV7-9 and TRBJ2-3; 10 nucleotides align to TRBD2. With V trimmed by 6 bases and J by 4 bases, 10 bases remained unmatched. The CDR3 runs 16 residues. CDR1 is SEHNR and CDR2 is FQNEAQ in the germline V gene (reference sequence). The CDR3 DNA follows: TGTGCCAGCAGACCATTTAGCGGGGGGATGGCAGATACGCAGTATTTT. Translation: CASRPFSGGMADTQYF.

The chain combines TRBV5-4 with TRBJ1-4; D remains unclear. Trimming took off 0 bases at V and 6 bases at J, with 9 bases between the two ends. CDR1 SGHNT and CDR2 YYREEE come from the germline V gene (reference sequence). The CDR3 length is 14 residues. The CDR3 loop reads CASSLGQVDEKLFF. The CDR3 DNA reads as TGTGCCAGCAGCTTGGGCCAGGTCGATGAAAAACTGTTTTTT.

The rearrangement joins TRBV7-2 to TRBJ1-2; 10 bases agree with TRBD1. Germline V gene data show CDR1 as SGHTA and CDR2 as FQGNSA. Trimming at V came to 4 bases and at J to 5 bases, leaving 4 bases not matched to a gene. The CDR3 length is 14 residues. CDR3 sequence reads: CASSSTGGWYGYTF. The CDR3 bases are TGTGCCAGCAGCTCGACAGGGGGCTGGTATGGCTACACCTTC.

This rearrangement joins TRBV5-5 to TRBJ2-5; maybe TRBD2 (6 bases). CDR3 length: 12 amino acids. The germline V gene encodes CDR1 SGHKS and CDR2 YYEKEE (reference sequence). V was shortened by 4 bases and J by 8 bases, with 12 bases between the two germline ends. This CDR3 is CASSLIAGTQYF. CDR3 sequence (DNA): TGTGCCAGCAGCCTAATCGCGGGAACCCAGTACTTC.

The sample holds a few counts of this clone. This chain connects TRBV7-9 to TRBJ2-5; D perhaps matches TRBD2 (7 bases). Trimming removed 11 bases from V and 1 base from J, with 11 bases in between. This CDR3 comprises 12 residues. CDR1 and CDR2 from the germline V gene are SEHNR and FQNEAQ (reference sequence). CDR3 protein: CAAGGLQETQYF. CDR3 bases: TGTGCCGCCGGGGGGCTCCAAGAGACCCAGTACTTC.

This chain uses TRBV7-9 with TRBJ2-7; D perhaps matches TRBD1 (7 bases). Looked up from germline, CDR1 is SEHNR and CDR2 is FQNEAQ (reference sequence). The CDR3 spans 16 residues. Trimming left V 0 bases short and J 6 bases short, with 18 bases between. The CDR3 is CASSLAGGQLGREQYF. The DNA for the CDR3 is TGTGCCAGCAGCTTAGCGGGGGGACAGCTAGGGCGCGAGCAGTACTTC.

V and J are TRBV6-5 and TRBJ1-6; 8 positions match TRBD1. The CDR3 extends over 15 amino acids. With V trimmed by 5 bases and J by 6 bases, 6 bases remained unmatched. The germline V gene encodes CDR1 MNHEY and CDR2 SVGAGI. The CDR3 sequence: CASSGGTGVNSPLHF. DNA of the CDR3: TGTGCCAGCAGTGGCGGGACAGGCGTTAATTCACCCCTCCACTTT.

This chain connects TRBV5-1 to TRBJ2-7; D gene unclear. The ends were cut back, 4 bases at V and 3 bases at J, with 14 bases in the middle. CDR1 and CDR2 (germline): SGHRS, YFSETQ. The CDR3 consists of 14 residues. The CDR3 region has the DNA TGCGCCAGCAGCCCTGACGGCGGAAACTACGAGCAGTACTTC. The encoded protein is CASSPDGGNYEQYF.

This sequence joins TRBV27 and TRBJ1-1; TRBD1 aligns across 8 bases. Germline CDR1 and CDR2: MNHEY and SMNVEV (reference sequence). V lost 4 bases, J lost 7 bases, and 17 bases stayed unmatched. The CDR3 covers 17 residues. The CDR3 protein is CASSSHAQGARLGEAFF. The CDR3 bases are TGTGCCAGCAGTTCGCACGCCCAGGGGGCGCGTCTGGGTGAAGCTTTCTTT.

The chain combines TRBV9 with TRBJ2-3; TRBD2 agrees at 10 bases. This CDR3 spans 15 amino acids. Germline V lookup: CDR1 SGDLS, CDR2 YYNGEE. J gave up 6 bases and V 0 bases, and 4 bases lay outside the gene matches. The CDR3 loop reads CASSVGRTSGDTQYF. As DNA, the CDR3 is TGTGCCAGCAGCGTAGGTAGGACTAGCGGCGATACGCAGTATTTT.

The V call is TRBV11-2, the J call TRBJ2-3; TRBD2 matches at 10 bases. The CDR3 extends over 16 amino acids. V trimming: 5 bases; J trimming: 7 bases; junction bases outside the gene matches: 12. Germline V lookup: CDR1 SGHAT, CDR2 FQNNGV. CDR3 in amino acids: CASSTHLAGAGYTQYF. The CDR3 DNA sequence: TGTGCCAGCAGCACACATCTAGCGGGAGCTGGATATACGCAGTATTTT.

The V gene is TRBV5-1, the J gene TRBJ1-1; no firm D call. Germline V lookup: CDR1 SGHRS, CDR2 YFSETQ. V lost 2 bases to trimming and J lost 8 bases, with 13 bases between them. The CDR3 runs 13 residues. The CDR3 DNA follows: TGCGCCAGCAGCTTAGCCACAGTAGAAGAAGCTTTCTTT. Translation gives CASSLATVEEAFF.

This clone was observed a handful of times. The germline gene is not matched at one end of the junction; a read error may be the cause. The sample has other DNA sequences that encode this CDR3 too. This chain links TRBV5-4 with TRBJ1-6; possibly TRBD1 for D (6 bases). Germline V CDR1 and CDR2: SGHNT, YYREEE (reference sequence). The CDR3 has 14 residues. CDR3 bases: TGTGCCAGCAGCTCGGGACAAACTAATTCCCCCCTCCACTTT. It specifies CASSSGQTNSPLHF. Supplemented by reference TRBV5-4 and TRBJ1-6, the full variable domain reads ETGVTQSPTHLIKTRGQQVTLRCSSQSGHNTVSWYQQALGQGPQFIFQYYREEENGRGNFPPRFSGLQFPNYSSELNVNALELDDSALYLCASSSGQTNSPLHFGNGTRLTVT.

There are a few counts of this clone. The rearrangement uses TRBV6-1 and TRBJ1-2; 7 bases map to TRBD1. V trimming: 6 bases; J trimming: 8 bases; junction bases outside the gene matches: 9. The germline gives CDR1 MNHNS, CDR2 SASEGT. This CDR3 is 13 amino acids long. In nucleotides, the CDR3 is TGTGCCAGCAGCCTCAGGGGGTTTAGGGGCTACACCTTC. This codes for CASSLRGFRGYTF.

This clone was seen a handful of times. V is TRBV25-1 and J is TRBJ2-7; D unclear. V was cut by 4 bases and J by 0 bases, with 4 bases left in between. CDR3 length: 12 amino acids. Germline values: CDR1 MGHDK, CDR2 SYGVNS. CDR3 sequence reads: CASSGSSYEQYF. In DNA, the CDR3 is TGTGCCAGCAGTGGCAGCTCCTACGAGCAGTACTTC.

This chain joins TRBV18 and TRBJ1-1, with TRBD1 as a possible D gene (5 bases). Germline CDR1 reads KGHSH; CDR2 reads LQKENI. The CDR3 totals 15 residues. V was trimmed by 0 bases and J by 2 bases, leaving 10 bases between them. The DNA for the CDR3 is TGTGCCAGCTCACCACCAACAGGCCTTAACACTGAAGCTTTCTTT. It encodes CASSPPTGLNTEAFF.

This chain joins TRBV30 and TRBJ1-1, with TRBD1 identical over 9 bases. Germline V gives CDR1 GTSNPN, CDR2 SVGIG (reference sequence). J lost 0 bases, V lost 8 bases, and 10 bases had no gene match. The CDR3 runs 15 residues. DNA of the CDR3: TGTGCCGGATTAAAAAGGGACAGGGTGAACACTGAAGCTTTCTTT. This codes for CAGLKRDRVNTEAFF.

The rearrangement links TRBV19 to TRBJ2-7; 9 bases fit TRBD1. Per the germline V gene, CDR1 is LNHDA and CDR2 is SQIVND (reference sequence). The CDR3 contains 15 residues. After removal of 3 bases from V and 3 bases from J, the junction contained 6 bases not matched to a gene. The CDR3 coding sequence is TGTGCCAGTAGTATCCCGGGACAGGGACACTACGAGCAGTACTTC. It specifies CASSIPGQGHYEQYF.

J is TRBJ2-3 and V is TRBV6-5; 11 positions agree with TRBD2. With V trimmed by 6 bases and J by 6 bases, 5 bases remained unmatched. CDR1 is MNHEY and CDR2 is SVGAGI in the germline V gene. The CDR3 contains 14 residues. CDR3 in DNA: TGTGCCAGCAGAAATGTAGCGGGAGGGGATACGCAGTATTTT. As protein: CASRNVAGGDTQYF.

This chain links TRBV29-1 with TRBJ2-7, with 8 positions matching TRBD1. V lost 7 bases to trimming and J lost 5 bases; unmatched junction nucleotides: 10. The CDR3 extends over 13 amino acids. From germline, CDR1 is SQVTM and CDR2 ANQGSEA. CDR3 in DNA: TGCAGCGACCCAGACAGGGGCGGGAACGAGCAGTACTTC. Translation gives CSDPDRGGNEQYF.

V gene TRBV7-6 combines with J gene TRBJ1-1, with 10 bases aligning to TRBD1. With V trimmed by 0 bases and J by 4 bases, 2 bases remained unmatched. This CDR3 region has 15 residues. The germline CDR1 and CDR2 sequences are SGHVS and FNYEAQ. CDR3 sequence: CASSLAGQGSTEAFF. In DNA form, the CDR3 reads TGTGCCAGCAGCTTAGCGGGACAGGGGAGCACTGAAGCTTTCTTT.